This TCR beta chain appears in the sequencing data of a study of cytomegalovirus exposure and HLA in healthy donors. Study-wide context: There were roughly 120 million unique TCR beta sequences, drawn from about 190 million T cells, in an earlier analysis.

Trimming cost V 1 base and J 3 bases, with 8 bases left between them. CDR3 size: 14 residues. Germline values: CDR1 KGHSH, CDR2 LQKENI. The count of this clone is one. Its target is unknown. Use of 60 Vbeta and 13 Jbeta primers characterized the PCR. Clones were read by immunoSEQ multiplex PCR, and TCRdb kept only the in-frame ones, dropping some. Altogether under 200,000 clones are present, 60% to 85% being singletons, with the ten largest covering approximately 3.1%. Whole-study findings and limits: Relative to equally common others, HLA-associated TCR beta chains showed greater clonal expansion in a later analysis. High specificity and sensitivity for cytomegalovirus status were reported for the classifier. A missense DCLRE1C variant was associated with V- and J-gene trimming of TCR beta chains in a later analysis, and an independent cohort replicated the association.

The clonotype comes from a woman aged 40 to 50 in good health and CMV-seronegative. The sample consisted of PBMCs. This rearrangement joins TRBV18 to TRBJ2-3; a possible D gene is TRBD2 (5 bases). CDR3 sequence (DNA): TGTGCCAGCTCACCACAATCGGGGACAGATACGCAGTATTTT. It is translated as CASSPQSGTDTQYF.